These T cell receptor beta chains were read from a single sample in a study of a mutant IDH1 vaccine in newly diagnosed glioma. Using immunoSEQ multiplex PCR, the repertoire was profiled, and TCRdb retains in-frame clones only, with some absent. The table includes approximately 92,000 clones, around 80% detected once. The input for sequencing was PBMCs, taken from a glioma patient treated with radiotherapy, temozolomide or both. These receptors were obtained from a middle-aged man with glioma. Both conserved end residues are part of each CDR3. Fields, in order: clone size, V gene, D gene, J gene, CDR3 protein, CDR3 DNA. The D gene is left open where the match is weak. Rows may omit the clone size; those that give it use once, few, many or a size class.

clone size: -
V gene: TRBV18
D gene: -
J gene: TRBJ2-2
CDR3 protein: CASSPQQVLGELFF
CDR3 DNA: TGTGCCAGCTCACCTCAACAGGTTCTAGGGGAGCTGTTTTTT

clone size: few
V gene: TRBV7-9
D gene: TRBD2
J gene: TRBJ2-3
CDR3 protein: CASSEGLADTDTQYF
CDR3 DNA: TGTGCCAGCAGCGAGGGACTAGCGGATACAGATACGCAGTATTTT

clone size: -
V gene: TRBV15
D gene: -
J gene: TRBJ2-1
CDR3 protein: CATSSFEPYNEQFF
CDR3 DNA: TGTGCCACCAGCAGTTTTGAACCTTACAATGAGCAGTTCTTC

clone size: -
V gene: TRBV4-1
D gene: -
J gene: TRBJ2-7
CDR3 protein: CASSRSGASSYEQYF
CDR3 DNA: TGCGCCAGCAGCCGGTCCGGGGCAAGCTCCTACGAGCAGTACTTC

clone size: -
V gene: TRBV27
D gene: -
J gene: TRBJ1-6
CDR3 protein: CASSLSRGRSPLHF
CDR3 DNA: TGTGCCAGCAGTTTAAGCAGGGGAAGGTCACCCCTCCACTTT

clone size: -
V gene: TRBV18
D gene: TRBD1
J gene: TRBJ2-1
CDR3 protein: CASRIDRGTYNEQFF
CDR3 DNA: TGTGCCAGCCGAATCGACAGGGGAACCTACAATGAGCAGTTCTTC

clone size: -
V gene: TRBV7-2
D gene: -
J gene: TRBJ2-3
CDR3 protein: CASSWGSRTDTQYF
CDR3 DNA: TGTGCCAGCAGTTGGGGGAGTCGCACAGATACGCAGTATTTT

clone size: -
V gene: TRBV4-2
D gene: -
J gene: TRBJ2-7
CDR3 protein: CASSQEEITYEQYF
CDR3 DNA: TGTGCCAGCAGCCAAGAGGAGATAACCTACGAGCAGTACTTC

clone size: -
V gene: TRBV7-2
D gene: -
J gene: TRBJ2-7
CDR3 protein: CASSLAGGAATYEQYF
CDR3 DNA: TGTGCCAGCAGCTTAGCTGGAGGGGCTGCTACCTACGAGCAGTACTTC

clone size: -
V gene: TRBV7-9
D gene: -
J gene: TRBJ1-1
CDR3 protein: CASSSNTEAFF
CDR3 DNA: TGTGCCAGCAGCTCTAACACTGAAGCTTTCTTT

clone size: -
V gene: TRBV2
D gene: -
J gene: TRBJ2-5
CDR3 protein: CASKLDRAQETQYF
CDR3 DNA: TGTGCCAGCAAGCTTGATAGGGCCCAAGAGACCCAGTACTTC

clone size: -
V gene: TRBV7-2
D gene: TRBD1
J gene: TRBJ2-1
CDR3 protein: CASSRPGGEQFF
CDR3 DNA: TGTGCCAGCAGTAGACCAGGGGGAGAGCAGTTCTTC

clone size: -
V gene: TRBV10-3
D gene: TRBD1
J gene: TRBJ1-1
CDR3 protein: CAISEDRGRTEAFF
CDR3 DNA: TGTGCCATCAGTGAGGACAGGGGGCGGACTGAAGCTTTCTTT

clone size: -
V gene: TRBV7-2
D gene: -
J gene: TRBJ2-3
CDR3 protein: CASSLAGLVGDTQYF
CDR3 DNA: TGTGCCAGCAGCTTAGCGGGCCTGGTGGGGGATACGCAGTATTTT

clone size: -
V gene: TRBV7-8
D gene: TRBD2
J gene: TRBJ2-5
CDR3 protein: CASSLVPPTSGQETQYF
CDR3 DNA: TGTGCCAGCAGCTTAGTGCCCCCGACTAGCGGGCAAGAGACCCAGTACTTC

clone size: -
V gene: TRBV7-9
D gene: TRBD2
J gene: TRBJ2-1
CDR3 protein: CASSFGPAGGQNEQFF
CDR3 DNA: TGTGCCAGCAGCTTTGGCCCAGCGGGAGGACAAAATGAGCAGTTCTTC

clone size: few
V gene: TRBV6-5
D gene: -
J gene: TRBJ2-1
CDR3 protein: CASRMTPFYNEQFF
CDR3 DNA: TGTGCCAGCAGAATGACTCCTTTCTACAATGAGCAGTTCTTC